Included here is one T cell receptor (beta chain) sequence, with context. Its target is not known. This specimen belongs to a study of response to subunit inactivated influenza vaccine. Each CDR3 protein is one row after TCRdb ran MiXCR on the RT-PCR reads. The sample has hundreds of thousands of distinct CDR3 sequences; around 20% are singletons. CDR1 and CDR2 (germline): MNHNS, SASEGT. The CDR3 covers 15 residues. J gave up 4 bases and V 10 bases, and 10 bases lay outside the gene matches. Findings of the study overall: A suggestion made by the authors is that each seasonal influenza vaccination recruits few new T cells.

The receptor was derived from a man aged 45-65 years who received an inactivated influenza vaccine. This material consisted of PBMCs from blood, taken roughly 5 days after vaccination. The gene calls are TRBV6-1 and TRBJ2-1; TRBD2 agrees at 10 bases. The CDR3 loop is CATARASGGYNEQFF. The CDR3 bases are TGTGCCACCGCCCGGGCTAGCGGGGGATACAATGAGCAGTTCTTC.